This T cell receptor beta chain originates from a study of blood T cell repertoires in COVID-19. V lost 0 bases to trimming and J lost 5 bases; unmatched junction nucleotides: 0. Germline V gene lookup returns CDR1 SGDLS and CDR2 YYNGEE. The CDR3 covers 14 residues. Original data processing: Quantification of nucleated cells was approximated via reference gene primer amplification. Data came from immunoSEQ multiplex PCR; TCRdb stores just in-frame clones and leaves some out. V and J calls and clone size are those listed in that table; D and trimming were worked out from the DNA. The sample holds approximately 93,000 clones, 80% to 90% seen once.

The clonotype comes from a middle-aged man with COVID-19, enrolled during active disease. What was sequenced was peripheral blood. J is TRBJ2-1 and V is TRBV9; 9 bases map to TRBD1. The CDR3 here is CASSVGTGDNEQFF. CDR3 sequence (DNA): TGTGCCAGCAGCGTAGGGACAGGGGACAATGAGCAGTTCTTC.